A selection of T cell receptor beta chains follows, all from one sample in a study of blood T cell repertoires in COVID-19. The assay was immunoSEQ multiplex PCR, and TCRdb's table has in-frame clones only and misses some. This sample has some 110,000 clones, with approximately 87% found just once. Sequencing was carried out using peripheral blood. All receptors derive from a man in his fifties with acute or convalescent COVID-19. CDR3s include the opening cysteine and the closing phenylalanine or tryptophan. Each record gives: D gene, V gene, CDR3 length, clone size, J gene, CDR3 DNA, CDR3 protein. A D gene is named only where the DNA matches it firmly. Size is stated for part of the rows, as once, few or many counts, or as a class when the clone is expanded.

TRBD2,TRBV19,13,-,TRBJ2-1,TGTGCCAGTAGTGTTAGCGGGAGAAATGAGCAGTTCTTC,CASSVSGRNEQFF
-,TRBV6-5,15,-,TRBJ2-7,TGTGCCAGCAGAGGGCCCGGGACACGTTCCTACGAGCAGTACTTC,CASRGPGTRSYEQYF
-,TRBV30,18,-,TRBJ2-3,TGTGCCTGGAGAGGCGGTCAGTTCCGTCCCAGTTTCACAGATACGCAGTATTTT,CAWRGGQFRPSFTDTQYF
TRBD1,TRBV12-3/TRBV12-4,12,-,TRBJ1-1,TGTGCCAGCATTAGACAGGGTACTCGGGCTTTCTTT,CASIRQGTRAFF
TRBD1,TRBV27,15,once,TRBJ1-1,TGTGCCAGCAGTTTAAAGACAGGGCGATATACTGAAGCTTTCTTT,CASSLKTGRYTEAFF
TRBD2,TRBV6-5,15,-,TRBJ2-1,TGTGCCAGCAGTCCGGGACTAGCGGGGCACAATGAGCAGTTCTTC,CASSPGLAGHNEQFF
-,TRBV5-6,16,-,TRBJ2-6,TGTGCCAGCAGCCCTGGTTCGGGGACTGGGGCCAACGTCCTGACTTTC,CASSPGSGTGANVLTF
-,TRBV19,16,once,TRBJ1-5,TGTGCCAGTACCCCCTTCGGAAGACAGATCTTGGGGCCCCAGCATTTT,CASTPFGRQILGPQHF
-,TRBV5-1,13,-,TRBJ1-1,TGCGCCAGCAGCTTGGCAGTAAACACTGAAGCTTTCTTT,CASSLAVNTEAFF
-,TRBV6-5,13,once,TRBJ2-5,TGTGCCAGCAGCCGCCCGTTTGGCGAGACCCAGTACTTC,CASSRPFGETQYF
-,TRBV10-3,15,few,TRBJ1-1,TGTGCCATCAGTCGAGGGGGGAGGGTGAACACTGAAGCTTTCTTT,CAISRGGRVNTEAFF
TRBD1,TRBV2,15,once,TRBJ2-1,TGTGCCAGCAGTGATTGGGACAGGCTCTACAATGAGCAGTTCTTC,CASSDWDRLYNEQFF
-,TRBV6-5,14,-,TRBJ2-5,TGTGCCAGCAGACCTGACGGGAACCAAGAGACCCAGTACTTC,CASRPDGNQETQYF
TRBD1,TRBV19,13,-,TRBJ1-1,TGTGCCAGTATCCACAGGGGGCGGACTGAAGCTTTCTTT,CASIHRGRTEAFF
-,TRBV14,13,once,TRBJ1-3,TGTGCCAGCAGCCAGGGGGGTGGAAACACCATATATTTT,CASSQGGGNTIYF
TRBD2,TRBV5-1,16,once,TRBJ2-3,TGCGCCAGCAGCGGAGATAGCGGGAGGGCCACAGATACGCAGTATTTT,CASSGDSGRATDTQYF
-,TRBV5-6,14,once,TRBJ2-2,TGTGCCAGCAGCTTAGGAACAGACACCGGGGAGCTGTTTTTT,CASSLGTDTGELFF